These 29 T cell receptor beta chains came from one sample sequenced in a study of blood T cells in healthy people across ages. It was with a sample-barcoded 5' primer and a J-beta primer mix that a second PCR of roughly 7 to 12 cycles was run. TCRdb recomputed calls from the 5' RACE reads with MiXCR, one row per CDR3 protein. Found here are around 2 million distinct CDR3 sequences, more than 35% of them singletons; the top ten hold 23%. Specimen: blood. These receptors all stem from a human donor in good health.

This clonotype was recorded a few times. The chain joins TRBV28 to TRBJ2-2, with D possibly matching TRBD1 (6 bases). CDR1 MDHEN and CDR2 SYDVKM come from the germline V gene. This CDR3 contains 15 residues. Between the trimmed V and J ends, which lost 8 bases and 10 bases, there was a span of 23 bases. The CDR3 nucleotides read TGTGCCAGCCGGGCCGGAGACAGGTCTGGATTGGAGCTGTTTTTT. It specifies CASRAGDRSGLELFF. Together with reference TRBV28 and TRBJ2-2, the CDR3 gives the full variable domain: DVKVTQSSRYLVKRTGEKVFLECVQDMDHENMFWYRQDPGLGLRLIYFSYDVKMKEKGDIPEGYSVSREKKERFSLILESASTNQTSMYLCASRAGDRSGLELFFGEGSRLTVL.

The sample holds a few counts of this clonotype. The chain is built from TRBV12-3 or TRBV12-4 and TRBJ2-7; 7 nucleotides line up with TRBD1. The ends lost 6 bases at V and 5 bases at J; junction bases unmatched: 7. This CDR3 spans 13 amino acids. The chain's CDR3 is CASRVTGLHEQYF. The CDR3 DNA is TGTGCCAGCAGAGTGACAGGGTTGCACGAGCAGTACTTC.

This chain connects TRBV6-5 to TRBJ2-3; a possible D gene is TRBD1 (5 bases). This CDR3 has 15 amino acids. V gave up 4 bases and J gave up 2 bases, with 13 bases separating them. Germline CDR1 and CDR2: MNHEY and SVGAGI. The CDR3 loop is CASSLDRRATDTQYF. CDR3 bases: TGTGCCAGCAGTTTGGACCGCAGGGCCACAGATACGCAGTATTTT.

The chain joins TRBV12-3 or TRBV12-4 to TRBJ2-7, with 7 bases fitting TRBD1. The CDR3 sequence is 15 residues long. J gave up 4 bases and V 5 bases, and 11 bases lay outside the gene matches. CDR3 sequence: CASSPFTGRGYEQYF. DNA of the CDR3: TGTGCCAGCAGTCCCTTCACGGGCAGGGGGTACGAGCAGTACTTC.

The CDR3 reads CASSPGDRYYEQYF. Here the CDR3 DNA reads TGCGCCAGCAGCCCTGGGGACAGATACTACGAGCAGTACTTC. J is TRBJ2-7 and V is TRBV5-1; TRBD1 matches at 7 bases. V lost 4 bases, J lost 3 bases, and 7 bases stayed unmatched. The CDR3 runs to 14 residues. Looked up from germline, CDR1 is SGHRS and CDR2 is YFSETQ. Full variable domain (missing parts from reference TRBV5-1 and TRBJ2-7): KAGVTQTPRYLIKTRGQQVTLSCSPISGHRSVSWYQQTPGQGLQFLFEYFSETQRNKGNFPGRFSGRQFSNSRSEMNVSTLELGDSALYLCASSPGDRYYEQYFGPGTRLTVT.

This CDR3 is CASSLEPTATYEQYF. The CDR3 bases are TGTGCCAGCAGCTTAGAACCGACCGCGACCTACGAGCAGTACTTC. The chain joins TRBV7-6 to TRBJ2-7; D uncertain. The V and J ends lost 1 base and 2 bases respectively, with 12 bases between them. The CDR3 runs to 15 residues. The V gene's germline CDR1 is SGHVS and CDR2 FNYEAQ.

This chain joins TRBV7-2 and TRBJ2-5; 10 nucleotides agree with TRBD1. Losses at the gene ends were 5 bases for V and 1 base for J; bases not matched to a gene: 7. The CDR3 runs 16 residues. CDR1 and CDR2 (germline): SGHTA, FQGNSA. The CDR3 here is CASSKLGQGSQETQYF. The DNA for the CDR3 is TGTGCCAGCAGCAAACTGGGACAGGGGTCCCAAGAGACCCAGTACTTC.

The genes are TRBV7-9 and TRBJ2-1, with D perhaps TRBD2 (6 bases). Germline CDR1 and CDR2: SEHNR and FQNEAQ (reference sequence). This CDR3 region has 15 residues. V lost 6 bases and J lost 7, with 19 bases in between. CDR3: CASSPGTPSWNEQFF. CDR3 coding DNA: TGTGCCAGCAGTCCCGGGACTCCCAGCTGGAATGAGCAGTTCTTC.

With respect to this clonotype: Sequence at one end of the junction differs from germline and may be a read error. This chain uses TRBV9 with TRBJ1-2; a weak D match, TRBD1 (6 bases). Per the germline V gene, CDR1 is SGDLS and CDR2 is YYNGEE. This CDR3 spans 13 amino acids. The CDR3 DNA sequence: TGTGTCAGCAGCGTCCCAGGGGTTAATGGCTACACCTTC. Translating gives CVSSVPGVNGYTF.

The CDR3 DNA sequence: TGTGCCAGCAGCAGGACTATGGAAGCTTTCTTT. This gives the protein CASSRTMEAFF. The J gene is TRBJ1-1, the V gene TRBV5-6, with D unclear. The CDR3 contains 11 residues. Germline lookup yields CDR1 SGHDT and CDR2 YYEEEE. Trimming pared 4 bases from V and 8 bases from J, leaving 9 bases between.

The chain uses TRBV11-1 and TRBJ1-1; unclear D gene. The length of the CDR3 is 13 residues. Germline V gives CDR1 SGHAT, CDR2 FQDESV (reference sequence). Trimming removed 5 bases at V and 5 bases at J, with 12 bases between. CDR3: CASSAQQTTEAFF. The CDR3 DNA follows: TGTGCCAGCAGCGCCCAACAGACAACTGAAGCTTTCTTT.

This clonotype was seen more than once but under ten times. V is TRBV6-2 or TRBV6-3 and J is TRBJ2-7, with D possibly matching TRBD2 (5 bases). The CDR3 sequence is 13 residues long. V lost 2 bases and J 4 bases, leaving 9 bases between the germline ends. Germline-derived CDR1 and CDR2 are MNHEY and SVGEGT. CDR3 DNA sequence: TGTGCCAGCAGTTACGGGAGCCAATACGAGCAGTACTTC. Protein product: CASSYGSQYEQYF.

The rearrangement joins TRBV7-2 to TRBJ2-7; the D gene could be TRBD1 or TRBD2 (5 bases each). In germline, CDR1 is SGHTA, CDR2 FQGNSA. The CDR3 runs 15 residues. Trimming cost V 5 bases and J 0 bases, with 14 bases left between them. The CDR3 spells CASSPRDVSSYEQYF. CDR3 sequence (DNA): TGTGCCAGCAGCCCCCGGGACGTGAGCTCCTACGAGCAGTACTTC.

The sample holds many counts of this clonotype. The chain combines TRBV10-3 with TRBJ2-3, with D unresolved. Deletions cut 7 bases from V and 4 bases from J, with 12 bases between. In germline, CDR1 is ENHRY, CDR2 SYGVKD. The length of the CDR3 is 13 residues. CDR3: CAITGFQADTQYF. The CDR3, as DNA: TGTGCCATCACTGGTTTCCAGGCAGATACGCAGTATTTT.

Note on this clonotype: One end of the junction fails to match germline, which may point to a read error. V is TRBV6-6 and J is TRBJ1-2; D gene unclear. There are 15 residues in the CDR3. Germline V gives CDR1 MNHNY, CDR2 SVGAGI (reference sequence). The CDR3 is CASSYSTGVTYGCTF. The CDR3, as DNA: TGTGCCAGCAGTTACTCTACTGGGGTTACCTATGGCTGCACCTTC.

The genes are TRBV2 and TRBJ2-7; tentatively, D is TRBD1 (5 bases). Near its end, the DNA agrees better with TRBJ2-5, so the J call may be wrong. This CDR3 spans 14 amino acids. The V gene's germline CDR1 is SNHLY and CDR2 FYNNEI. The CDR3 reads CASSEQDTFETQYF. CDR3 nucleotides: TGTGCCAGCAGTGAACAGGACACGTTCGAGACCCAGTACTTC.

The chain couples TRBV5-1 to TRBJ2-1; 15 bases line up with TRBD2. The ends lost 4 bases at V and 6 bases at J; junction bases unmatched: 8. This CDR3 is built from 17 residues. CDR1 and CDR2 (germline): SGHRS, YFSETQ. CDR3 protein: CASSRTSGGATCNEQFF. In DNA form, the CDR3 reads TGCGCCAGCAGCCGGACTAGCGGGGGGGCCACCTGCAATGAGCAGTTCTTC.

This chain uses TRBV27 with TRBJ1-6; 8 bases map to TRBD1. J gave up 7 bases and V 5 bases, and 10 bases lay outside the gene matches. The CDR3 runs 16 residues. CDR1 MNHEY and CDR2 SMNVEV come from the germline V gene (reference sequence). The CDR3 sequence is CASSHLRGRGNSPLHF. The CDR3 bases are TGTGCCAGCAGTCATCTCAGGGGGCGCGGGAATTCACCCCTCCACTTT.

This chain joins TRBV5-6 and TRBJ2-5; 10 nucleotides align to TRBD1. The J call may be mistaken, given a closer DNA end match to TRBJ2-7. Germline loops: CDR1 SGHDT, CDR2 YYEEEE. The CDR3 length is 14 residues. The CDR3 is CASSPTGTGVEQYF. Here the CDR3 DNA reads TGTGCCAGCAGCCCAACCGGGACAGGGGTCGAGCAGTACTTC.

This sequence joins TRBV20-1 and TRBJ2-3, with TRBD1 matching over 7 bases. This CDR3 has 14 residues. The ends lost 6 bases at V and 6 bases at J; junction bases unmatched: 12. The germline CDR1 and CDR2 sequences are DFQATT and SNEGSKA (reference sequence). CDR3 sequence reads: CSASDRVYHDTQYF. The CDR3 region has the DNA TGCAGTGCCTCAGACAGGGTTTATCACGATACGCAGTATTTT.

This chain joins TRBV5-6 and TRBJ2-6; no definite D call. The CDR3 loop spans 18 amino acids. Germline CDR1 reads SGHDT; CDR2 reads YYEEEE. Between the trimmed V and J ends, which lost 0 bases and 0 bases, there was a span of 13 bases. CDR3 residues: CASSLALWQTSGANVLTF. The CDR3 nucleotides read TGTGCCAGCAGCTTGGCTCTCTGGCAAACCTCTGGGGCCAACGTCCTGACTTTC.

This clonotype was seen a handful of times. CDR3 bases: TGCAGCGTTGCGGTAGATACGCAGTATTTT. Encoded protein: CSVAVDTQYF. The rearrangement joins TRBV29-1 to TRBJ2-3; D ambiguous. V gave up 4 bases and J gave up 5 bases, with 4 bases separating them. CDR1 is SQVTM and CDR2 is ANQGSEA in the germline V gene. The CDR3 sequence is 10 residues long.

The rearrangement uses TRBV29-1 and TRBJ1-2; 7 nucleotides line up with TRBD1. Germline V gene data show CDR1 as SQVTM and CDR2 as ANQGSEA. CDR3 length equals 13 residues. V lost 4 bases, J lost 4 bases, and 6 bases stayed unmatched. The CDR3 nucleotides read TGCAGCGTTGCTGGAGGGGGCTCCTATGGCTACACCTTC. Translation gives CSVAGGGSYGYTF.

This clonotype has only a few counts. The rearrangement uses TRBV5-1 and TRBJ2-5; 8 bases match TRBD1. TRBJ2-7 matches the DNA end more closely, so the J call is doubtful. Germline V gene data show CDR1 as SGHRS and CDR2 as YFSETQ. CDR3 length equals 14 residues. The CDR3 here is CASSSLTQGGEQYF. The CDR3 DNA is TGCGCCAGCAGCTCGCTAACACAGGGGGGCGAGCAGTACTTC.

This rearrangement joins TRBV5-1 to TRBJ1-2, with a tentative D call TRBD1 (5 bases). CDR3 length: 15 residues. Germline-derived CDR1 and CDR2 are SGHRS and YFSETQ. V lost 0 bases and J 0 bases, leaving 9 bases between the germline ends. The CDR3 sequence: CASSLGRQTNYGYTF. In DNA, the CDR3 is TGCGCCAGCAGCTTGGGCCGACAGACTAACTATGGCTACACCTTC.

CDR3 amino acids: CASSSQGLQEKLFF. The CDR3 region has the DNA TGTGCCAGCAGTTCTCAGGGGTTGCAGGAAAAACTGTTTTTT. This chain joins TRBV12-3 or TRBV12-4 and TRBJ1-4; TRBD1 is a possible D gene (6 bases). The CDR3 covers 14 residues. Trimming cost V 4 bases and J 8 bases, with 14 bases left between them.

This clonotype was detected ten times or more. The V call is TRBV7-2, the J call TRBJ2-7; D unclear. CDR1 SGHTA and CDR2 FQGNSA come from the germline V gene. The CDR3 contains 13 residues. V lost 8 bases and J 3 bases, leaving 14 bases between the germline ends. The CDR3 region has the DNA TGTGCCAGCCTTGCGGTGGGCTTCTACGAGCAGTACTTC. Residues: CASLAVGFYEQYF.

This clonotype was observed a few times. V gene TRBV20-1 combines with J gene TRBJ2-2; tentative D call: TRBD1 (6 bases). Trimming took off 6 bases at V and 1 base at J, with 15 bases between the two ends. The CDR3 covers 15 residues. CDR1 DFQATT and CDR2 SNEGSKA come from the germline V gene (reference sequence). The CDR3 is CSARNLRGNTGELFF. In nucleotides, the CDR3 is TGCAGTGCGCGGAATCTCAGGGGGAACACCGGGGAGCTGTTTTTT.

CDR3 coding DNA: TGTGCCACCAGCAGAGGCAGGGGCACTAGCACAGATACGCAGTATTTT. Protein: CATSRGRGTSTDTQYF. This chain links TRBV15 with TRBJ2-3, with D maybe TRBD1 (6 bases). The ends were cut back, 1 base at V and 0 bases at J, with 11 bases in the middle. In germline, CDR1 is LNHNV, CDR2 YYDKDF (reference sequence). The CDR3 sequence is 16 residues long.